This T cell receptor (beta chain) was observed in a study of cytomegalovirus exposure and HLA in healthy donors. The CDR3 runs to 14 residues. From germline, CDR1 is LNHNV and CDR2 YYDKDF (reference sequence). V dropped 4 bases and J dropped 6; count of bases not matched to a gene: 5. There were likely unrecorded immune exposures, though donors were nominally healthy when sampled. Notes on the study in general: Later analysis demonstrated an association between a missense DCLRE1C variant and TCR beta V- and J-gene trimming. Presence/absence analyses treated sequencing depth as roughly uniform across donors. The authors later found TCR association rates varying by HLA locus, with DRB1 most and HLA-C fewest.

In the case of this clone: The target antigen is unknown.

The PCR employed 60 Vbeta primers together with 13 Jbeta primers. Using immunoSEQ multiplex PCR, the repertoire was profiled, and TCRdb retains in-frame clones only, with some absent. The sample yields about 120,000 clones, around 60% seen once. Sequenced input: PBMCs. The origin of this receptor is a man in his forties in good health and CMV-seropositive. The V call is TRBV15, the J call TRBJ2-7, with 11 bases lining up with TRBD1. The CDR3 here is CATSTGQGATEQYF. As DNA, the CDR3 is TGTGCCACCAGCACCGGACAGGGGGCGACCGAGCAGTACTTC.